These T cell receptor beta chains were read from a single sample in a study of CD8+ T cells in alopecia areata. Here immunoSEQ multiplex PCR was the method, and the copy in TCRdb shows in-frame clones only, minus some. Found here are about 14,000 clones, roughly three fifths of them singletons; the top ten hold over 3%. What was sequenced was CD4+ Tregs sorted from blood. These receptors all come from a human donor with alopecia areata. The CDR3 runs from the conserved cysteine through the conserved F or W. Each record gives: V gene, clone size, J gene, D gene, CDR3 DNA, CDR3 protein. D genes are given only for firm matches. Clone size appears in some rows only: once, few, many, or a class for an expanded clone.

TRBV9	few	TRBJ1-5	NA	TGTGCCAGCGGGGAAGGGGGCAATCAGCCCCAGCATTTT	CASGEGGNQPQHF
TRBV6-1	NA	TRBJ2-7	NA	TGTGCCAGCACTTGGAAGGGGTTCTCCTACGAGCAGTACTTC	CASTWKGFSYEQYF
TRBV19	few	TRBJ1-5	TRBD1	TGTGCCAGTAGTCTAACAGGGGTTGGTCAGCCCCAGCATTTT	CASSLTGVGQPQHF
TRBV20-1	NA	TRBJ2-3	NA	TGCAGTGCCTCCACGATGGATACGCAGTATTTT	CSASTMDTQYF
TRBV5-1	few	TRBJ1-5	NA	TGCGCCAGCAGCTTGAACGGACGGAGCAATCAGCCCCAGCATTTT	CASSLNGRSNQPQHF
TRBV27	once	TRBJ2-6	NA	TGTGCCAGCAGTTTTCTTCGCGCGTTGACGAACTCTGGGGCCAACGTCCTGACTTTC	CASSFLRALTNSGANVLTF
TRBV6-6	NA	TRBJ2-7	TRBD1	TGTGCCAGCAGGACTCGGACAGGGGGCTACGAGCAGTACTTC	CASRTRTGGYEQYF
TRBV14	few	TRBJ1-2	TRBD1	TGTGCCAGCAGCCCCGGGACAGGGTTGTATGGCTACACCTTC	CASSPGTGLYGYTF
TRBV28	NA	TRBJ1-2	NA	TGTGCCAGCAGTTTCGTGGGCGGACTAGCTGGCTACACCTTC	CASSFVGGLAGYTF
TRBV2	once	TRBJ2-4	NA	TGTGCCAGCAGTGAATTCCTAGCCAAAAACATTCAGTACTTC	CASSEFLAKNIQYF
TRBV5-1	few	TRBJ2-4	TRBD1	TGCGCCAGCAGCATTCAAGGACAGGGGGCCGGTGGGGCCAAAAACATTCAGTACTTC	CASSIQGQGAGGAKNIQYF
TRBV29-1	NA	TRBJ1-4	NA	TGCAGCGCCACAGGGACTGGGAATGAAAAACTGTTTTTT	CSATGTGNEKLFF
TRBV5-1	NA	TRBJ2-1	NA	TGCGCCAGCAGCTTGGGCAGGGCTCAAAGAAGCTCCTACAATGAGCAGTTCTTC	CASSLGRAQRSSYNEQFF
TRBV5-1	NA	TRBJ2-3	TRBD2	TGCGCCAGCAGCCAACCCCGGGGACTAGCGGGACGCCCCATCACAGATACGCAGTATTTT	CASSQPRGLAGRPITDTQYF
TRBV2	NA	TRBJ1-1	NA	TGTGCCAGCAGTGCACAGCTGAACACTGAAGCTTTCTTT	CASSAQLNTEAFF
TRBV6-6	NA	TRBJ2-1	NA	TGTGCCAGCAGTTACTCGGGGGTCAATGAGCAGTTCTTC	CASSYSGVNEQFF
TRBV5-1	few	TRBJ2-2	NA	TGCGCCAGCAGCTTGTTGCGGGCGAACACCGGGGAGCTGTTTTTT	CASSLLRANTGELFF
TRBV7-9	NA	TRBJ1-5	NA	TGTGCCAGCAGCTTAGGGGGACGGTACAATCAGCCCCAGCATTTT	CASSLGGRYNQPQHF
TRBV6-6	NA	TRBJ2-7	TRBD2	TGTGCCAGCACCGCAATGCCGGGACTAACTTCAATTGAGCAGTACTTC	CASTAMPGLTSIEQYF
TRBV5-1	NA	TRBJ2-1	TRBD2	TGCGCCAGCAGCCTACACCCGGGACTAGCGTATGAGCAGTTCTTC	CASSLHPGLAYEQFF
TRBV2	few	TRBJ2-1	TRBD2	TGTGCCAGCAGTGAAGCGCTTCGAGCGGGAGCCTACAATGAGCAGTTCTTC	CASSEALRAGAYNEQFF
TRBV6-1	NA	TRBJ2-4	NA	TGTGCCAGCAGTGCCGGGGACCTAGCCAAAAACATTCAGTACTTC	CASSAGDLAKNIQYF
TRBV6-6	NA	TRBJ2-7	TRBD1	TGTGCCAGCAGTTGGGGACAGGGTGGAAGAACCTACGAGCAGTACTTC	CASSWGQGGRTYEQYF
TRBV5-1	few	TRBJ2-3	NA	TGCGCCAGCAGCTCCAGGACAGATACGCAGTATTTT	CASSSRTDTQYF
TRBV5-1	NA	TRBJ1-1	TRBD1	TGCGCCAGCAGCCGGGGGACAGTGAACACTGAAGCTTTCTTT	CASSRGTVNTEAFF
TRBV28	NA	TRBJ2-4	TRBD1	TGTGCCAGCAGAAAGGGACAGATACTAGCCAAAAACATTCAGTACTTC	CASRKGQILAKNIQYF
TRBV7-9	few	TRBJ2-1	TRBD2	TGTGCCAGCAGCTTAGCCACTCCCCCTAGCGGGAGTAAGGATGAGCAGTTCTTC	CASSLATPPSGSKDEQFF
TRBV5-1	NA	TRBJ1-2	TRBD1	TGCGCCAGCAGCTTCATACCCCAGGGACAGGGTGGCGGCTACACCTTC	CASSFIPQGQGGGYTF
TRBV11-1	NA	TRBJ2-7	NA	TGTGCCAGCAGCGATTGGGCCCGAGGGATCTACGAGCAGTACTTC	CASSDWARGIYEQYF
TRBV28	NA	TRBJ2-7	TRBD1	TGTGCCAGCAGTTGGACAGGGTCCTACGAGCAGTACTTC	CASSWTGSYEQYF
TRBV7-9	NA	TRBJ2-1	TRBD2	TGTGCCAGCAGCTTAGATCGGGGCGGGAGCACCCCCTACAATGAGCAGTTCTTC	CASSLDRGGSTPYNEQFF
TRBV5-1	NA	TRBJ2-7	NA	TGCGCCAGCAGCAGGGGAGGCCCCTACGAGCAGTACTTC	CASSRGGPYEQYF
TRBV28	NA	TRBJ1-2	NA	TGTGCCAGCAGTTTATCTGCGGGTACGGGCTATGGCTACACCTTC	CASSLSAGTGYGYTF
TRBV10-2	NA	TRBJ1-1	NA	TGCGCCAGCAGCGCGGGTGGTCGAACTGAAGCTTTCTTT	CASSAGGRTEAFF
TRBV7-9	few	TRBJ2-7	TRBD1	TGTGCCAGCAGCCCAGGGACAGGGAATCGCCACGAGCAGTACTTC	CASSPGTGNRHEQYF
TRBV6-5	NA	TRBJ2-1	TRBD2	TGTGCCAGCAGAGCTAGCGGGTGGGATGAGCAGTTCTTC	CASRASGWDEQFF
TRBV2	NA	TRBJ2-5	NA	TGTGCCAGCAAAACTAGCCCCCAAGAGACCCAGTACTTC	CASKTSPQETQYF
TRBV6-1	NA	TRBJ2-6	NA	TGTGCCAGCAGTACTCCTGGGGCCAACGTCCTGACTTTC	CASSTPGANVLTF
TRBV30	NA	TRBJ2-5	NA	TGTGCCTGGAGCGTACGGAGACAAGAGACCCAGTACTTC	CAWSVRRQETQYF
TRBV19	NA	TRBJ2-7	NA	TGTGCCAGTAGTAAGGGGGAGGGGTTTGGACAGCCCTACGAGCAGTACTTC	CASSKGEGFGQPYEQYF
TRBV2	NA	TRBJ2-7	TRBD2	TGTGCCAGCATGTGGGCTAGCGGTCCCTACGAGCAGTACTTC	CASMWASGPYEQYF
TRBV5-6	NA	TRBJ2-4	NA	TGTGCCAGCAGCTTTGGCAGGGGGGTTGACATTCAGTACTTC	CASSFGRGVDIQYF
TRBV28	NA	TRBJ1-1	TRBD1	TGTGCCACCTCCGTCTTGACAGGGAGAGGCCCTTTGACTTTCTTT	CATSVLTGRGPLTFF
TRBV28	NA	TRBJ1-2	NA	TGTGCCAGCAGTTTGCGGCGGAGTGTCTACTATGGCTACACCTTC	CASSLRRSVYYGYTF
TRBV6-4	NA	TRBJ2-2	NA	TGTGCCAGCAGTGACTCGGGCAGGGTGAACACCGGGGAGCTGTTTTTT	CASSDSGRVNTGELFF
TRBV7-9	NA	TRBJ2-5	NA	TGTGCCAGCAGTCTCGAGTTCGATTTGGAGACCCAGTACTTC	CASSLEFDLETQYF
TRBV28	NA	TRBJ1-2	TRBD1	TGTGCCAGCAGTCCCCTCCCGACAGGGTACGGCTACACCTTC	CASSPLPTGYGYTF
TRBV6-1	NA	TRBJ1-2	NA	TGTGCCAGCAGTGGAATGGGACGGGGCGCGTCTGGCTATGGCTACACCTTC	CASSGMGRGASGYGYTF
TRBV7-2	NA	TRBJ2-3	TRBD2	TGTGCCAGCAGCTCGCGGACTAGGGCTGATACGCAGTATTTT	CASSSRTRADTQYF
TRBV4-1	NA	TRBJ2-1	TRBD2	TGCGCCAGCAGAATGACTCCTAGCGGGATTTACAATGAGCAGTTCTTC	CASRMTPSGIYNEQFF
TRBV7-2	NA	TRBJ2-1	NA	TGTGCCAGCAGCTTAGTGGGTGGCGTGGGGGAGCAGTTCTTC	CASSLVGGVGEQFF
TRBV4-1	NA	TRBJ2-1	TRBD1	TGCGCCAGCAGCCAACCCTCGACAGGGAGTGAGCAGTTCTTC	CASSQPSTGSEQFF
TRBV7-9	few	TRBJ1-2	NA	TGTGCCAGCAGCTCGACGGAAGACTATGGCTACACCTTC	CASSSTEDYGYTF
TRBV27	few	TRBJ2-7	TRBD2	TGTGCCAGCAGTCCTCAGGGACTAGCGGGCCTAGGAGCATACGAGCAGTACTTC	CASSPQGLAGLGAYEQYF
TRBV14	few	TRBJ2-1	NA	TGTGCCAGCAGCCAAGTCAGACAGTCAACAAACAATGAGCAGTTCTTC	CASSQVRQSTNNEQFF